The clone carrying this T cell receptor (beta chain) was seen a handful of times. Its cognate antigen is unknown. CDR3 length equals 14 residues. CDR1 and CDR2 (germline): LNHDA, SQIVND (reference sequence). Trimming at V came to 5 bases and at J to 3 bases, leaving 4 bases not matched to a gene. This entry comes from a study of OX40 agonist ivuxolimab in advanced cancers. Overall study findings and caveats: At 0.1 to 3.0 mg/kg, clonal expansion of CD4+ and CD8+ blood T cells had occurred by week 6.

Method: immunoSEQ multiplex PCR; TCRdb's copy keeps in-frame clones and lacks some. The sample consists of fewer than 25,000 clones, approximately 90% of them appearing once. The chain couples TRBV19 to TRBJ1-5; 7 bases agree with TRBD1. Sequenced here: CD4+ or CD8+ T cells sorted from blood, sampled in a trial of the OX40 agonist ivuxolimab. This clonotype was sampled from an adult with an advanced solid tumor such as melanoma, head and neck, liver or kidney cancer. The CDR3 sequence is CASSSGQHNQPQHF. The CDR3 DNA sequence: TGTGCCAGTAGTTCGGGACAGCACAATCAGCCCCAGCATTTT.